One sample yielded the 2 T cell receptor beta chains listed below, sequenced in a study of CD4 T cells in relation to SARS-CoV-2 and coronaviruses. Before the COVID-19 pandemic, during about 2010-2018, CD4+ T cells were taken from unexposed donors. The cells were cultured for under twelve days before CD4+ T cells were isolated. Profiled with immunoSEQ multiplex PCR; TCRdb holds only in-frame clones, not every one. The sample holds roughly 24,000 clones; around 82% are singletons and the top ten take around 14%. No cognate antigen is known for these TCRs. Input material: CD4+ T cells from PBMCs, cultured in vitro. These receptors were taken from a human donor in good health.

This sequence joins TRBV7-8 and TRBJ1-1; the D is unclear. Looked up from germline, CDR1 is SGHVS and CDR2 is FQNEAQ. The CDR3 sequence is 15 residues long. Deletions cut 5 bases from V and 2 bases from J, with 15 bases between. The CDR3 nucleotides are TGTGCCAGCAGCGTAAAACGGTACAGAAACACTGAAGCTTTCTTT. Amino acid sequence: CASSVKRYRNTEAFF.

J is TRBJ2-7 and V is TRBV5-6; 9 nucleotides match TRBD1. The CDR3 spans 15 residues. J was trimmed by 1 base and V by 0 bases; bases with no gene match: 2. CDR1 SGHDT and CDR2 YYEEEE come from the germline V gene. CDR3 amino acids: CASSLVGTGSYEQYF. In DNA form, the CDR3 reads TGTGCCAGCAGCTTGGTCGGGACAGGGTCCTACGAGCAGTACTTC.